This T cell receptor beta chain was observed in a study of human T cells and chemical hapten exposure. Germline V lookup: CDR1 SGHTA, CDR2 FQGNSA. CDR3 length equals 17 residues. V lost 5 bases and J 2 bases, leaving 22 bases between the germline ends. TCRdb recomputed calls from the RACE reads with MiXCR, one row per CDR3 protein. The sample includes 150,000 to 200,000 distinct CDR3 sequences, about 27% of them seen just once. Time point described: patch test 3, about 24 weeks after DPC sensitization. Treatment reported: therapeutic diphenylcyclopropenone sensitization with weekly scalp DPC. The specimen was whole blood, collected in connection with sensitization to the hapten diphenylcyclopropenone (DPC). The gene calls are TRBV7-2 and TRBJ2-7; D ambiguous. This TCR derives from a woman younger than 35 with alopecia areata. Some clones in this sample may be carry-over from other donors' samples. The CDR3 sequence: CASSPRGNDRAPYEQYF. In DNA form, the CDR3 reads TGTGCCAGCAGCCCACGAGGTAACGACCGGGCCCCCTACGAGCAGTACTTC.